This is a list of T cell receptor beta chains from one sample in a study of identical twins. TCRdb analysed the 5' RACE reads with MiXCR anew, one entry per CDR3 protein. The table has about 340,000 distinct CDR3 sequences, about 12% seen once. These data were also filed under a second study, of yellow fever vaccine responses in identical twins.

Sample: CD8+ T cells sorted from blood. These receptors all come from a young woman in good health. The CDR3 runs from the conserved cysteine through the conserved F or W. A D gene is named only where the DNA matches it firmly. The listing skips clone size in some rows; elsewhere it reads once, few, many or a size class.

>.|TRBJ1-1|many|TRBV12-3/TRBV12-4
TGTGCCAGCAGTTTAGCGGGGGTTGAAGCTTTCTTT
CASSLAGVEAFF
>TRBD1|TRBJ2-5|few|TRBV5-1
TGCGCCAGCAGCTTGCTCCCGGGACAGGGGAGGGTTGGGGAAGAGACCCAGTACTTC
CASSLLPGQGRVGEETQYF
>TRBD1|TRBJ2-5|.|TRBV27
TGTGCCAGCGGGATACAGGGGGCTAGAGAGACCCAGTACTTC
CASGIQGARETQYF
>.|TRBJ2-2|few|TRBV3-1
TGTGCCAGCAGTCCCGACCCCCGGGAGCTGTTTTTT
CASSPDPRELFF
>.|TRBJ1-1|many|TRBV4-1
TGCGCCAGCAGCCAAGATTTGTGGGCACTGAACACTGAAGCTTTCTTT
CASSQDLWALNTEAFF
>.|TRBJ2-5|.|TRBV27
TGTGCCAGCAGTCGACAGTGGTGGCCCCATCCGAGGGAGACCCAGTACTTC
CASSRQWWPHPRETQYF
>.|TRBJ2-4|few|TRBV7-9
TGTGCCAGCAGCTCACTCCCCGGGACTGCTTATAACATTCAGTACTTC
CASSSLPGTAYNIQYF
>TRBD2|TRBJ2-3|.|TRBV4-2
TGTGCCAGCCAGCGGGGGGAGTACGGAGATACGCAGTATTTT
CASQRGEYGDTQYF
>.|TRBJ2-1|few|TRBV4-1
TGCGCCAGCAGCCAAGAAGGGGCGGGTAGCTCCTACAATGAGCAGTTCTTC
CASSQEGAGSSYNEQFF
>TRBD2|TRBJ2-1|few|TRBV12-3/TRBV12-4
TGTGCCAGCAGACCACTAGCGGGAGTCACTAATGAGCAGTTCTTC
CASRPLAGVTNEQFF
>TRBD2|TRBJ2-3|.|TRBV6-2/TRBV6-3
TGTGCCAGCAGCCAGGTCGTCGGGGGGGATACGCAGTATTTT
CASSQVVGGDTQYF
>TRBD2|TRBJ2-1|few|TRBV28
TGTGCCAGCAGTTTTCGGGGTGGGAGGGCCGTTGAGCAGTTCTTC
CASSFRGGRAVEQFF
>TRBD1|TRBJ2-7|few|TRBV6-1
TGTGCCAGCAGGGGACAGGGGCGACTTGAAAACTACGAGCAGTACTTC
CASRGQGRLENYEQYF
>.|TRBJ1-2|few|TRBV6-2/TRBV6-3
TGTGCCAGCAGTCAACGCTATGGCTACACCTTC
CASSQRYGYTF
>.|TRBJ2-5|.|TRBV6-5
TGTGCCAGCAGTTACAGGCAGGGGAATCAAGAGACCCAGTACTTC
CASSYRQGNQETQYF
>TRBD2|TRBJ2-1|many|TRBV6-2/TRBV6-3
TGTGCCAGCAGTTATACCCCTAGCGGGGGAATCAATGAGCAGTTCTTC
CASSYTPSGGINEQFF
>TRBD1|TRBJ1-4|.|TRBV9
TGTGCCAGCAGCCCAGGAGTTGGACAGGGTTTAGAAAAACTGTTTTTT
CASSPGVGQGLEKLFF
>TRBD2|TRBJ2-3|.|TRBV10-1
TGCGCCAGCAGACCTAGCGGGGCCCAGGATACGCAGTATTTT
CASRPSGAQDTQYF
>TRBD1|TRBJ2-1|many|TRBV29-1
TGCAGCGTTGGACAGGGGGATTACAATGAGCAGTTCTTC
CSVGQGDYNEQFF
>.|TRBJ2-1|few|TRBV28
TGTGCCAGCAGTTTTTCTATGGGCCAAACTTACAATGAGCAGTTCTTC
CASSFSMGQTYNEQFF
>TRBD1|TRBJ2-1|few|TRBV6-5
TGTGCCAGCAGTTACCTGCAGCACCATGCGAGGGGGCCCGGCAATGAGCAGTTCTTC
CASSYLQHHARGPGNEQFF
>.|TRBJ2-1|.|TRBV7-9
TGTGCCAGCAGCTTCGTCCGGGACTTGGGGGATGAGCAGTTCTTC
CASSFVRDLGDEQFF
>.|TRBJ1-1|many|TRBV12-3/TRBV12-4
TGTGCCAGCAGTTCGGGCCCTGAAGCTTTCTTT
CASSSGPEAFF
>.|TRBJ1-2|.|TRBV11-2
TGTGCCAGCAGCTTAGGAAGGGGCAATGGCTACACCTTC
CASSLGRGNGYTF